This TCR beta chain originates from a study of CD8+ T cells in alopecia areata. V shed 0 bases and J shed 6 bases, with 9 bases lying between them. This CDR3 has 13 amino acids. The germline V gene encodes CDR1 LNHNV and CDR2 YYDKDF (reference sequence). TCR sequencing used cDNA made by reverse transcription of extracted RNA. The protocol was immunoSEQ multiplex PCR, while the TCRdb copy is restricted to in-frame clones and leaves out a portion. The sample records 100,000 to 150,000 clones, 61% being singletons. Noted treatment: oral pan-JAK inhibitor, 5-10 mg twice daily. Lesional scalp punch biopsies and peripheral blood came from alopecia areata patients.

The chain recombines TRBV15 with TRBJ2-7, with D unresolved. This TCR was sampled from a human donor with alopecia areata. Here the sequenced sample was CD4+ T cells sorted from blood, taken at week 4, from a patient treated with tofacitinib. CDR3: CATSRDLYGEQYF. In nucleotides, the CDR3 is TGTGCCACCAGCAGAGATTTGTATGGCGAGCAGTACTTC.